This TCR beta chain was retrieved from a study of tumor and adjacent non-tumor tissue in lung cancer. Study at large: Patients were aged about 30 to 76, around ten men and a handful of women, stage I to III.

No cell sorting was done before RNA was extracted from the tissue. This non-tumor lung sample came from over 3 cm beyond the tumor edge. Per the germline V gene, CDR1 is SGHDT and CDR2 is YYEEEE. This CDR3 contains 14 residues. A note on this clonotype: Its ends do not fully match the called genes, so a read error is possible.

TCRbeta libraries were built with three rounds of nested PCR, modified from ARM-PCR. TCRdb re-analysed the multiplex PCR reads in MiXCR, keeping a single row per CDR3 protein. Of some 80,000 distinct CDR3 sequences detected, 76% appear once; the ten largest clones hold 20% to 25%. The J gene is TRBJ1-1, the V gene TRBV5-6, with D perhaps matching TRBD1 (5 bases). Sequenced sample: distant non-tumor lung tissue. The receptor was isolated from a woman aged 50 to 60 with non-small cell lung cancer. The CDR3 reads CANSLGRPNTEVFF. CDR3 nucleotide sequence: TGTGCCAACAGCTTGGGACGGCCGAACACTGAAGTTTTCTTT.